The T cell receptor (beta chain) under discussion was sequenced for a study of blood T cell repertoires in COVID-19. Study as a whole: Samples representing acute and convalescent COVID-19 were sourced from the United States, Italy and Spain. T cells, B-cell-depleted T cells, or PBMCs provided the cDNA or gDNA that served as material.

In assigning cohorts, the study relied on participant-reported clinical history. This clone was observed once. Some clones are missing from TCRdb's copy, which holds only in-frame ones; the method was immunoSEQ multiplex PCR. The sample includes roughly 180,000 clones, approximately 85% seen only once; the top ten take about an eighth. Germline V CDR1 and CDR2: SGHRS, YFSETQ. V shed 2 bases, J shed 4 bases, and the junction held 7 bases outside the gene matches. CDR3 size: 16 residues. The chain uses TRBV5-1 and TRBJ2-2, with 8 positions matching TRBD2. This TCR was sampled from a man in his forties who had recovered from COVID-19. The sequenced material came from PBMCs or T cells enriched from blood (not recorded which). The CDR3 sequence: CASSFAAGAGTGELFF. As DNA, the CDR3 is TGCGCCAGCAGCTTCGCAGCGGGAGCCGGCACCGGGGAGCTGTTTTTT.